This TCR beta chain was observed in a study of blood T cell repertoires in COVID-19. In the source study's methods: The assay estimated nucleated cells by amplifying reference gene primers. Generated by immunoSEQ multiplex PCR, the TCRdb table keeps only in-frame clones and is missing some. V and J calls and clone size follow that table, whereas D and trimming were derived from the DNA. The sample records tens of thousands of clones, under 85% being singletons. Sequenced sample: peripheral blood. This TCR was recovered from a human donor in a cohort sampled during active COVID-19.

For the CDR3, the DNA is TGTGCCAGCAGTGCCCGGACTAGCGGGGGGGTTGGCGGGGAGCTGTTTTTT. As protein: CASSARTSGGVGGELFF. The rearrangement links TRBV27 to TRBJ2-2; 15 bases fit TRBD2. The V and J ends lost 5 bases and 7 bases, in that order; junction bases with no gene match: 8. Germline V gene sequence: CDR1 MNHEY, CDR2 SMNVEV (reference sequence). This CDR3 contains 17 residues.